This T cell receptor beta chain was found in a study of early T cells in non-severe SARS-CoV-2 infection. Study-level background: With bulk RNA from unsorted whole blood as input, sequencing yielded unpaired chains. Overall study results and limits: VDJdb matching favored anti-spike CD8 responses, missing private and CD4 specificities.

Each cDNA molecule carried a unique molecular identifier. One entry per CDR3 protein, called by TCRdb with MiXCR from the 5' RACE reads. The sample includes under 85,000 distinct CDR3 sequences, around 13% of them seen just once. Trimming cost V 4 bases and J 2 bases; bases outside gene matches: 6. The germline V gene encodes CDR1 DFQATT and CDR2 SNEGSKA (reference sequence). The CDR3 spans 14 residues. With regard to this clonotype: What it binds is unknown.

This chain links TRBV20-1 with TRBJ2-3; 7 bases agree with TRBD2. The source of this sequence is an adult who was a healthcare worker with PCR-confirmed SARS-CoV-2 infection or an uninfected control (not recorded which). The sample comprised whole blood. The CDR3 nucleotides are TGCAGTGCTACAAGCGGGGTCCACACAGATACGCAGTATTTT. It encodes CSATSGVHTDTQYF.